This TCR beta chain was captured in a study of T cell responses to AZD1222 COVID-19 vaccine. The repertoire was sequenced with immunoSEQ multiplex PCR; TCRdb's copy has only in-frame clones and lacks some. The table lists some 120,000 clones, 70% to 90% of them singletons. With regard to this clone: Its target is unknown.

Study-level results: Nearly half of the spike-specific TCRs reportedly recognize variant regions that carry no mutations.

The germline V gene encodes CDR1 MNHNS and CDR2 SASEGT. V lost 0 bases, J lost 6 bases, and 12 bases lay in between. The CDR3 is 15 amino acids. The clonotype originates from an adult in good health. This chain joins TRBV6-1 and TRBJ2-4; D ambiguous. Sequencing was performed on peripheral blood, taken on day 0 of AZD1222 vaccination. In DNA form, the CDR3 reads TGTGCCAGCAGTGAAGCGCGAATCGTCGGAAACATTCAGTACTTC. It codes for CASSEARIVGNIQYF.